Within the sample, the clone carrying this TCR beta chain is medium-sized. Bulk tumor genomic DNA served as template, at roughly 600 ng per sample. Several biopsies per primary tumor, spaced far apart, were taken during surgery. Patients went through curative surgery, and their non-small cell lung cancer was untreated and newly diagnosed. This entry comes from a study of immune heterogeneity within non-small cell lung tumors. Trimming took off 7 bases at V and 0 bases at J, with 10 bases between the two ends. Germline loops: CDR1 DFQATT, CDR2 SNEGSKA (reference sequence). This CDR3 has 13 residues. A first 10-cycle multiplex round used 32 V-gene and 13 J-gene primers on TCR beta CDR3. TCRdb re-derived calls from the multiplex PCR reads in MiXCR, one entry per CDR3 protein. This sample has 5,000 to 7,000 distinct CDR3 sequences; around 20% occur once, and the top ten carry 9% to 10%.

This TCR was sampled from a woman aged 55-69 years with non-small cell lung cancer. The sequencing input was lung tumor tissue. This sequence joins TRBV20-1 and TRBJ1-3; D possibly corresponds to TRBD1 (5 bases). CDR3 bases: TGCAGTGTCCGGGGGGGCTCTGGAAACACCATATATTTT. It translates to CSVRGGSGNTIYF.